This T cell receptor (beta chain) stems from a study of blood T cell repertoires in COVID-19. About the study: T cells, B-cell-depleted T cells, or PBMCs supplied cDNA or gDNA.

Per the germline V gene, CDR1 is SQVTM and CDR2 is ANQGSEA. The CDR3 is 13 residues long. The V segment lost 2 bases and the J segment 7 bases; nucleotides outside the gene matches: 5. As handled by the study authors: From reference gene primer amplification, estimates of nucleated cell counts were derived. Profiling relied on immunoSEQ multiplex PCR, and the TCRdb table lists in-frame clones only, not all of them. From that table come the V and J calls and clone size; the DNA was used to work out D and trimming. The data contain hundreds of thousands of clones, over 75% of them seen just once; the ten biggest clones take up 4.5% to 6%.

The specimen sequenced was peripheral blood. The chain carries TRBV29-1 and TRBJ1-2, with TRBD1 matching over 9 bases. The receptor's source is a middle-aged man with active or convalescent COVID-19. CDR3 loop: CSVERDRVGGYTF. DNA of the CDR3: TGCAGCGTTGAAAGGGACAGGGTTGGTGGCTACACCTTC.